The 3 T cell receptor beta chains listed next were all sequenced from one sample in a study of CD8 T cells in ankylosing spondylitis. MiXCR, applied by TCRdb to the 5' RACE reads, yields one record per CDR3 protein. The table lists a few hundred thousand distinct CDR3 sequences, over 9.5% of them singletons. The specimen sequenced was blood, either unsorted or a sorted T cell fraction (not recorded which). All receptors come from a male donor with ankylosing spondylitis or in good health (not recorded which).

In its sample, this clonotype was seen many times. The chain uses TRBV6-1 and TRBJ1-6; unclear D gene. Germline-derived CDR1 and CDR2 are MNHNS and SASEGT. V lost 2 bases and J 7 bases, leaving 12 bases between the germline ends. CDR3 length: 15 amino acids. The DNA of the CDR3 is TGTGCCAGCAGTGAATTGTACAGCGGGAATTCACCCCTCCACTTT. Its protein is CASSELYSGNSPLHF.

The table lists this clonotype with many counts. This chain uses TRBV24-1 with TRBJ2-7, with TRBD1 as a possible D gene (6 bases). The V and J ends lost 3 bases and 2 bases respectively, with 16 bases between them. Germline loops: CDR1 KGHDR, CDR2 SFDVKD. The CDR3 spans 16 residues. The CDR3 region is CATSDVQGPEPYEQYF. CDR3 bases: TGTGCCACCAGTGATGTTCAGGGGCCAGAACCCTACGAGCAGTACTTC.

This clonotype was recorded many times. This chain uses TRBV21-1 with TRBJ2-2; TRBD1, as called in the table, went unchecked against the DNA. TRBV21-1 is recorded as a pseudogene. This CDR3 spans 15 amino acids. The CDR3: CASSLASGHTGELFF. The DNA for the CDR3 is TGTGCCAGCAGCCTAGCGTCGGGGCACACCGGGGAGCTGTTTTTT.